One sample yielded the 7 T cell receptor beta chains listed below, sequenced in a study of T cell responses to AZD1222 COVID-19 vaccine. Clones were sequenced by immunoSEQ multiplex PCR, and TCRdb holds only the in-frame ones, with some missing. The sample carries 100,000 to 150,000 clones, less than 95% recorded once. The sequences come from peripheral blood, collected on day 0 of MenACWY control vaccination. These receptors all stem from an adult in good health.

The gene calls are TRBV6-2 or TRBV6-3 and TRBJ2-3; D remains ambiguous. The V gene lost 4 bases and the J gene lost 3 bases, with 8 bases spanning the gap. The V gene's germline CDR1 is MNHEY and CDR2 SVGEGT. The CDR3 is 13 amino acids. For the CDR3, the DNA is TGTGCCAGCAGTTCGGTTAGGACAGATACGCAGTATTTT. Residues: CASSSVRTDTQYF.

The V gene is TRBV6-5, the J gene TRBJ2-7, with TRBD2 identical over 9 bases. The CDR3 length is 14 residues. The germline gives CDR1 MNHEY, CDR2 SVGAGI. Trimming at V came to 4 bases and at J to 4 bases, leaving 5 bases not matched to a gene. The CDR3, as DNA: TGTGCCAGCAGTTTCGGGACTAGCAGTTACGAGCAGTACTTC. This translates into CASSFGTSSYEQYF.

This clone was detected once. The rearrangement uses TRBV5-1 and TRBJ2-7; 8 bases map to TRBD1. The CDR3 has 13 amino acids. V trimming: 2 bases; J trimming: 6 bases; junction bases outside the gene matches: 4. Germline V gene sequence: CDR1 SGHRS, CDR2 YFSETQ. The CDR3 nucleotides read TGCGCCAGCAGCTTTCACACAGGGGGCGAGCAGTACTTC. Protein product: CASSFHTGGEQYF.

This chain joins TRBV5-5 and TRBJ2-7, with unresolved D. Trimming left V 0 bases short and J 3 bases short, with 10 bases between. The CDR3 totals 14 residues. The germline gives CDR1 SGHKS, CDR2 YYEKEE (reference sequence). The CDR3 reads CASSLAGVGYEQYV. In DNA, the CDR3 is TGTGCCAGCAGCTTGGCTGGGGTAGGCTACGAGCAGTACGTC.

The chain joins TRBV6-4 to TRBJ2-7; D is uncertain. Germline assignment: CDR1 MRHNA and CDR2 SNTAGT. The CDR3 spans 12 residues. V lost 0 bases, J lost 7 bases, and 7 bases lay in between. CDR3 loop: CASSDSIEEQYV. The CDR3 DNA is TGTGCCAGCAGTGACTCGATCGAGGAGCAGTACGTC.

The chain is built from TRBV3-1 (or the pseudogene TRBV3-2) and TRBJ2-5, with 10 bases fitting TRBD1. The CDR3 runs to 15 residues. Trimming removed 1 base from V and 5 bases from J; junction bases left unmatched: 4. Germline V gene lookup returns CDR1 LGHDT and CDR2 YNNKEL (reference sequence). The CDR3 sequence: CASSQVGQGRETQYF. In nucleotides, the CDR3 is TGTGCCAGCAGCCAAGTGGGACAGGGGAGGGAGACCCAGTACTTC.

The chain couples TRBV19 to TRBJ1-6, with D possibly being TRBD1 (5 bases). V was shortened by 7 bases and J by 3 bases, with 7 bases between the two germline ends. The CDR3 runs to 13 residues. The V gene's germline CDR1 is LNHDA and CDR2 SQIVND (reference sequence). The CDR3 nucleotides read TGTGCCAGTATGGGGGACTATAATTCACCCCTCCACTTT. Its protein product is CASMGDYNSPLHF. Filled out from reference TRBV19 and TRBJ1-6, the complete variable domain reads DGGITQSPKYLFRKEGQNVTLSCEQNLNHDAMYWYRQDPGQGLRLIYYSQIVNDFQKGDIAEGYSVSREKKESFPLTVTSAQKNPTAFYLCASMGDYNSPLHFGNGTRLTVT.